This T cell receptor (beta chain) stems from a study of blood T cell repertoires in COVID-19. Study context: COVID-19 samples from acute and convalescent phases originated in the United States, Italy and Spain. PBMCs, B-cell-depleted T cells, or T cells were the source of the cDNA or gDNA that made up the material.

In the source study's methods: Nucleated cell counts were estimated from reference gene primer amplification. Clones were read by immunoSEQ multiplex PCR, and TCRdb kept only the in-frame ones, dropping some. V and J calls and clone size are those listed in that table; D and trimming were worked out from the DNA. The table lists roughly 140,000 clones, around 84% of them singletons. V lost 0 bases, J lost 7 bases, and 1 base stayed unmatched. The CDR3 is 14 residues long. Germline V gives CDR1 SGDLS, CDR2 YYNGEE. In regard to this clone: Other DNA variants within this sample encode the same CDR3.

V is TRBV9 and J is TRBJ1-6, with 7 positions matching TRBD1. This TCR was recovered from a woman aged 50 to 65 in a cohort sampled during active or convalescent COVID-19. The specimen sequenced was peripheral blood. CDR3 nucleotides: TGTGCCAGCAGCGTAGGACAGGGAAATTCACCCCTCCACTTT. It translates to CASSVGQGNSPLHF.